What follows is one T cell receptor (beta chain) and its context. The antigen remains undetermined. This entry is derived from a study of cytomegalovirus exposure and HLA in healthy donors. Overall study results and limits: There were 164 TCR beta chains listed as cytomegalovirus-associated. Later analysis associated a missense DCLRE1C variant with TCR beta V- and J-gene trimming. A later analysis found that most CMV-associated TCR beta chains appeared HLA-restricted. Three chains tied to CMV proved CMV antigen-specific in vitro.

PCR amplification relied on 60 Vbeta primers (plus 13 Jbeta primers). Assay used: immunoSEQ multiplex PCR; TCRdb lists only in-frame clones, some missing. The sample lists under 95,000 clones; roughly 75% were seen once. This clonotype originated in a man in his forties in good health and CMV-seronegative. Sequenced: PBMCs.

For the CDR3, the DNA is TGTGCCAGCAGTTGGGGCCACTCCTACGAGCAGTACTTC. This codes for CASSWGHSYEQYF. The chain carries TRBV6-6 and TRBJ2-7; a possible D gene is TRBD1 (5 bases). V was shortened by 4 bases and J by 0 bases, with 7 bases between the two germline ends. This CDR3 is 13 amino acids long. Germline CDR1 MNHNY, CDR2 SVGAGI (reference sequence).